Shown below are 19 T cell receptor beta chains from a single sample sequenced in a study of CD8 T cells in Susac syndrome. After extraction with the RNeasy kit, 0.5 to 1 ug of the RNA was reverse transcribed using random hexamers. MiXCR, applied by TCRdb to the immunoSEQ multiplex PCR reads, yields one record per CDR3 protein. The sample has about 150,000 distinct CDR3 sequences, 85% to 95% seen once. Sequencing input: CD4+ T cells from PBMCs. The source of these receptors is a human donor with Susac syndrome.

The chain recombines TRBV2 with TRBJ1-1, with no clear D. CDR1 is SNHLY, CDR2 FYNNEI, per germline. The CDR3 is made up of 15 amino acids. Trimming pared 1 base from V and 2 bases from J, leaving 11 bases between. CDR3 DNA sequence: TGTGCCAGCAGTGAAGTGGCAGGAGATAACACTGAAGCTTTCTTT. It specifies CASSEVAGDNTEAFF.

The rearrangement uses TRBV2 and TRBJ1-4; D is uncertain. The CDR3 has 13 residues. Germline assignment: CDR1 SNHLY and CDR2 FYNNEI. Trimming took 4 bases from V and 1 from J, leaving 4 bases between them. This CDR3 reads CASSGGTNEKLFF. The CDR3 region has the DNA TGTGCCAGCAGTGGTGGAACTAATGAAAAACTGTTTTTT.

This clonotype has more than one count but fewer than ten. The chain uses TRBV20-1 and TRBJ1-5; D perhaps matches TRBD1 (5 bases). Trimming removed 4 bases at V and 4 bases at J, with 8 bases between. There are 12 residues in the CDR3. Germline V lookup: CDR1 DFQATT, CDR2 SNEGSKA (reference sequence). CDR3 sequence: CSATGGNQPQHF. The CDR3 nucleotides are TGCAGTGCTACGGGGGGTAATCAGCCCCAGCATTTT.

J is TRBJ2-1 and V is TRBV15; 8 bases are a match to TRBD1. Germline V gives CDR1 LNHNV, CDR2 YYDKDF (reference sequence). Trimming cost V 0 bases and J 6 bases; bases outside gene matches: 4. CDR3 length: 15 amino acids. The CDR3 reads CATSREQGAGNEQFF. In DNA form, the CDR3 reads TGTGCCACCAGCAGAGAGCAGGGGGCGGGCAATGAGCAGTTCTTC.

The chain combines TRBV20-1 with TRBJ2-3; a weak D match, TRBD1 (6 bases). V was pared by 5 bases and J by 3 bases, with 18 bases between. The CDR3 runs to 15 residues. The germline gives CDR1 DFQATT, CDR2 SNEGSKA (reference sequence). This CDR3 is CSAGGRGWGTDTQYF. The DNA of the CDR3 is TGCAGTGCTGGGGGCAGGGGATGGGGGACAGATACGCAGTATTTT.

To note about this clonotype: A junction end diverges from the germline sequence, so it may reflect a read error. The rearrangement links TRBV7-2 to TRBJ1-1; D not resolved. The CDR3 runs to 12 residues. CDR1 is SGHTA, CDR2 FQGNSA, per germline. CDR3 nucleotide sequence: TGTGACAGCTCCTCGCGAGGGACTGAAGCTTTCTTT. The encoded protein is CDSSSRGTEAFF. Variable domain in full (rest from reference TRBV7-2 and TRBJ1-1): GAGVSQSPSNKVTEKGKDVELRCDPISGHTALYWYRQSLGQGLEFLIYFQGNSAPDKSGLPSDRFSAERTGGSVSTLTIQRTQQEDSAVYLCDSSSRGTEAFFGQGTRLTVV.

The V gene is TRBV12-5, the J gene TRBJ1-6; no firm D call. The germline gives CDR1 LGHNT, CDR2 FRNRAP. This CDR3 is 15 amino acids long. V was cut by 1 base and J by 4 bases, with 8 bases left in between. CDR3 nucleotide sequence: TGTGCTAGTGGTTTGGCGACGGATTATAATTCACCCCTCCACTTT. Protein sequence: CASGLATDYNSPLHF.

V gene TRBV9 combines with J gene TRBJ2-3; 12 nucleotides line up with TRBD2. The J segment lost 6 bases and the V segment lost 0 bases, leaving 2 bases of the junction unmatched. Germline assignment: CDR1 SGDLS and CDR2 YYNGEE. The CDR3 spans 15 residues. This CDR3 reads CASSVGLAGVDTQYF. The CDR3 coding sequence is TGTGCCAGCAGCGTAGGACTAGCGGGGGTCGATACGCAGTATTTT.

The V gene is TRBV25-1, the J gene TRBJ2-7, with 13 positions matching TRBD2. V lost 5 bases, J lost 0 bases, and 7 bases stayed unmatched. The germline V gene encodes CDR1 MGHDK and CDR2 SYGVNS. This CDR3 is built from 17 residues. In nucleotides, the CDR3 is TGTGCCAGCAGTCGTCGGACTAGCGGGGGCCTCTCCTACGAGCAGTACTTC. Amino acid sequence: CASSRRTSGGLSYEQYF.

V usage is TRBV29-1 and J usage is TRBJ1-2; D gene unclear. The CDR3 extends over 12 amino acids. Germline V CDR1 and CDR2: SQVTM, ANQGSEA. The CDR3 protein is CHTHTSGYGYTF. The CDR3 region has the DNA TGCCACACTCATACAAGTGGTTATGGCTACACCTTC.

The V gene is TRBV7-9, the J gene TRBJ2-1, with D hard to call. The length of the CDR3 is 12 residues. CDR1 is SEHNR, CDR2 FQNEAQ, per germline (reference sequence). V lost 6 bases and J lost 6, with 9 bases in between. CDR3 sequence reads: CASRAPLNEQFF. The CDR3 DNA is TGTGCCAGCAGGGCCCCGCTCAATGAGCAGTTCTTC. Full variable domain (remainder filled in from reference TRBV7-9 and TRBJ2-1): DTGVSQNPRHKITKRGQNVTFRCDPISEHNRLYWYRQTLGQGPEFLTYFQNEAQLEKSRLLSDRFSAERPKGSFSTLEIQRTEQGDSAMYLCASRAPLNEQFFGPGTRLTVL.

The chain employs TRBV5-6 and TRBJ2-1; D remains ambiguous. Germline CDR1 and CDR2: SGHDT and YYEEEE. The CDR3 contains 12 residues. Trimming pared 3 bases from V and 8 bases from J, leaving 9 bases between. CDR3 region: CASSYTDDEQFF. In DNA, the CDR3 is TGTGCCAGCAGCTACACGGATGATGAGCAGTTCTTC.

CDR3 DNA sequence: TGTGCCAGTAGTACCGGGACAGCCCTAAGCGAGCAGTACTTC. Amino acids: CASSTGTALSEQYF. V gene TRBV19 combines with J gene TRBJ2-7; TRBD1 matches 7 bases. The CDR3 runs 14 residues. Germline CDR1 is LNHDA and CDR2 is SQIVND (reference sequence). V shed 4 bases and J 6 bases; nucleotides not matched to a gene: 9.

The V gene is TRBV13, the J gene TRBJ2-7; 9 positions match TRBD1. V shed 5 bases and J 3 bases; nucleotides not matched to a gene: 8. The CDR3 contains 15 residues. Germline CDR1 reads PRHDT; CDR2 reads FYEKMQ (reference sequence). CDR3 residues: CASSPSRDRDYEQYF. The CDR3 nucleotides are TGTGCCAGCAGCCCAAGCCGGGACAGGGACTACGAGCAGTACTTC.

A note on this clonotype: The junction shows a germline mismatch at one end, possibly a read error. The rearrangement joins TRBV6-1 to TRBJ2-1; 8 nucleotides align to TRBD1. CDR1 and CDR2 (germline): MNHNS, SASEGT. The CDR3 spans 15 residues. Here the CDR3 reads CAISAARGLVDEQFF. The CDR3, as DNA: TGTGCCATCAGTGCGGCCAGGGGGCTCGTCGATGAGCAGTTCTTC.

The CDR3 region has the DNA TGTGCCACCTCCCTCGGGGGACCCACAGATACGCAGTATTTT. Residues: CATSLGGPTDTQYF. This rearrangement joins TRBV15 to TRBJ2-3; TRBD2 is a possible D gene (6 bases). V lost 8 bases and J 2 bases, leaving 14 bases between the germline ends. The CDR3 has 14 amino acids. Germline V CDR1 and CDR2: LNHNV, YYDKDF (reference sequence).

The CDR3 is CASSHGTSNEQFF. For the CDR3, the DNA is TGCGCCAGCAGCCATGGGACTAGCAATGAGCAGTTCTTC. The rearrangement links TRBV5-1 to TRBJ2-1, with TRBD2 matching over 8 bases. Per germline, CDR1 SGHRS and CDR2 YFSETQ. V lost 4 bases, J lost 6 bases, and 3 bases stayed unmatched. CDR3 length: 13 amino acids.

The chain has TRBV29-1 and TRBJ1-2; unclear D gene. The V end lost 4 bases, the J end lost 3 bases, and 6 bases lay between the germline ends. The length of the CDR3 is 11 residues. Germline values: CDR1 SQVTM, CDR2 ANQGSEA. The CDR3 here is CSVVEYYGYTF. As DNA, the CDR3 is TGCAGCGTTGTAGAGTACTATGGCTACACCTTC.

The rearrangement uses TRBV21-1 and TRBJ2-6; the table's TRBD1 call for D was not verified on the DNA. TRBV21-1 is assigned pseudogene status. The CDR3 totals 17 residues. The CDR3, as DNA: TGTGCCAGCAGCTCCCCAGGGGGCTACCTTGGGGCCAACGTCCTGACTTTC. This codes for CASSSPGGYLGANVLTF.